This T cell receptor (beta chain) derives from a study of identical twins. This clonotype was counted only a few times. The CDR3 is made up of 16 amino acids. V shed 4 bases and J shed 4 bases, with 17 bases lying between them. In germline, CDR1 is LGHDT, CDR2 YNNKEL (reference sequence). TCRdb ran MiXCR on the 5' RACE reads and lists one entry per CDR3 protein. The sample carries fewer than 650,000 distinct CDR3 sequences, about 7.6% recorded once. These data also featured in a second study, about yellow fever vaccine responses in identical twins. That report adds: On the reported evidence, twins' vaccine T cell responses seemed partly convergent and partly personalized.

The V call is TRBV3-1, the J call TRBJ2-1; D might be TRBD1 or TRBD2, each matching 5 bases. This TCR was recovered from a woman younger than 30 in good health. Source material: PBMCs. CDR3 DNA sequence: TGTGCCAGCAGCCGAGGTTCCGGGACGCAGTACAATGAGCAGTTCTTC. Translated, it gives CASSRGSGTQYNEQFF.